Below are 28 T cell receptor beta chains sequenced from a single sample in a study of blood T cell repertoires in COVID-19. Clones were read by immunoSEQ multiplex PCR, and TCRdb kept only the in-frame ones, dropping some. The sample carries roughly 140,000 clones, roughly 80% recorded once. The specimen was peripheral blood. The receptors derive from an elderly woman with acute or convalescent COVID-19.

The chain has TRBV25-1 and TRBJ1-2, with 8 bases that match TRBD1. CDR3 size: 13 residues. Unmatched junction bases numbered 4, after V lost 4 bases and J lost 6 bases. The germline V gene has CDR1 MGHDK and CDR2 SYGVNS. The CDR3 coding sequence is TGTGCCAGCAGTGCCGGGACAGGCAATGGCTACACCTTC. Encoded protein: CASSAGTGNGYTF.

This clone was seen once. The chain couples TRBV25-1 to TRBJ1-1, with unresolved D. Germline CDR1 is MGHDK and CDR2 is SYGVNS. The CDR3 covers 15 residues. Deletions cut 3 bases from V and 0 bases from J, with 11 bases between. The CDR3 DNA reads TGTGCCAGCAGTGATGCGGGAAAGCTGAACACTGAAGCTTTCTTT. Residues: CASSDAGKLNTEAFF.

The chain carries TRBV18 and TRBJ2-3, with 9 bases lining up with TRBD2. This CDR3 is built from 15 residues. V lost 6 bases, J lost 1 base, and 5 bases stayed unmatched. The V gene's germline CDR1 is KGHSH and CDR2 LQKENI. The CDR3 sequence is CASSSAGGRTDTQYF. The CDR3 DNA sequence: TGTGCCAGCTCTTCGGCGGGAGGGCGCACAGATACGCAGTATTTT.

The chain is built from TRBV7-2 and TRBJ2-3; 11 bases are shared with TRBD1. The germline gives CDR1 SGHTA, CDR2 FQGNSA. This CDR3 region has 15 residues. The junction had 2 bases not matched to a gene; V was cut back by 2 bases and J by 4 bases. The CDR3 DNA sequence: TGTGCCAGCAGCTTAATGGGACAGGGGGCAGATACGCAGTATTTT. This encodes CASSLMGQGADTQYF.

The sample holds one count of this clone. The rearrangement joins TRBV2 to TRBJ1-2; perhaps TRBD1 as D (6 bases). Germline assignment: CDR1 SNHLY and CDR2 FYNNEI. The CDR3 is 15 amino acids. Trimming left V 6 bases short and J 1 base short, with 15 bases between. This chain's CDR3 is CASSPTDRFNYGYTF. CDR3 DNA: TGTGCCAGCAGCCCAACGGACAGATTTAACTATGGCTACACCTTC.

The chain has TRBV5-1 and TRBJ2-2, with 7 nucleotides matching TRBD2. The CDR3 is 16 amino acids. V dropped 0 bases and J dropped 0; count of bases not matched to a gene: 2. In germline, CDR1 is SGHRS, CDR2 YFSETQ. The CDR3: CASSLETSSNTGELFF. The DNA for the CDR3 is TGCGCCAGCAGCTTGGAGACTAGCTCGAACACCGGGGAGCTGTTTTTT. The whole variable domain, remainder taken from reference TRBV5-1 and TRBJ2-2, is KAGVTQTPRYLIKTRGQQVTLSCSPISGHRSVSWYQQTPGQGLQFLFEYFSETQRNKGNFPGRFSGRQFSNSRSEMNVSTLELGDSALYLCASSLETSSNTGELFFGEGSRLTVL.

The rearrangement links TRBV14 to TRBJ2-5, with D tentatively TRBD1 (5 bases). The CDR3 sequence is 19 residues long. Germline loops: CDR1 SGHDN, CDR2 FVKESK. The ends were cut back, 0 bases at V and 5 bases at J, with 25 bases in the middle. Here the CDR3 reads CASSQDRVFVLPNWETQYF. CDR3 nucleotides: TGTGCCAGCAGCCAAGACAGGGTTTTCGTGTTGCCGAATTGGGAGACCCAGTACTTC. The entire variable domain, with the rest obtained from reference TRBV14 and TRBJ2-5, is as follows: EAGVTQFPSHSVIEKGQTVTLRCDPISGHDNLYWYRRVMGKEIKFLLHFVKESKQDESGMPNNRFLAERTGGTYSTLKVQPAELEDSGVYFCASSQDRVFVLPNWETQYFGPGTRLLVL.

CDR3 residues: CASSLGDTETQYF. CDR3 coding DNA: TGTGCCAGCAGCTTAGGGGACACCGAGACCCAGTACTTC. The chain has TRBV11-2 and TRBJ2-5; possible D gene TRBD1, 6 bases. The CDR3 extends over 13 amino acids. Germline V gene lookup returns CDR1 SGHAT and CDR2 FQNNGV. Trimming took 1 base from V and 5 from J, leaving 8 bases between them.

V gene TRBV11-3 combines with J gene TRBJ2-5; D might be TRBD2 (6 bases). V lost 1 base, J lost 5 bases, and 14 bases lay in between. Germline-derived CDR1 and CDR2 are SGHNT and YENEEA. The CDR3 totals 15 residues. CDR3 nucleotide sequence: TGTGCCAGCAGCTTAGGGGGGGTCTCGATGGAGACCCAGTACTTC. The encoded protein is CASSLGGVSMETQYF.

This chain uses TRBV6-5 with TRBJ2-5; 10 nucleotides agree with TRBD2. CDR3 length: 16 amino acids. Germline loops: CDR1 MNHEY, CDR2 SVGAGI. Losses at the gene ends were 4 bases for V and 2 bases for J; bases not matched to a gene: 7. CDR3 sequence reads: CASSFPSGREQETQYF. CDR3 nucleotide sequence: TGTGCCAGCAGTTTTCCGAGCGGGAGGGAACAAGAGACCCAGTACTTC.

This clone was seen a single time. The chain combines TRBV18 with TRBJ2-7; maybe TRBD2 (5 bases). Per the germline V gene, CDR1 is KGHSH and CDR2 is LQKENI. CDR3 length: 14 residues. Trimming took off 3 bases at V and 2 bases at J, with 11 bases between the two ends. The DNA of the CDR3 is TGTGCCAGCTCACCCGGGGTGGCAGCCTACGAGCAGTACTTC. This codes for CASSPGVAAYEQYF.

The gene calls are TRBV18 and TRBJ1-1; D not certain. Trimming left V 3 bases short and J 5 bases short, with 10 bases between. The CDR3 totals 13 residues. Germline loops: CDR1 KGHSH, CDR2 LQKENI. The CDR3 bases are TGTGCCAGCTCACCGTCGAGTTTAACTGAAGCTTTCTTT. Amino acids: CASSPSSLTEAFF.

This sequence joins TRBV7-3 and TRBJ1-2; the match to TRBD1 covers 7 bases. The CDR3 runs 15 residues. Per the germline V gene, CDR1 is SGHTA and CDR2 is FQGTGA. The junction had 12 bases not matched to a gene; V was cut back by 3 bases and J by 8 bases. CDR3 amino acids: CASSLGRQGEGGYTF. The CDR3 DNA sequence: TGTGCCAGCAGCTTGGGAAGACAGGGCGAGGGGGGCTACACCTTC.

This clone is a singleton in its sample. The chain uses TRBV6-5 and TRBJ1-5; unclear D gene. This CDR3 has 13 amino acids. Trimming shortened V by 8 bases and J by 4 bases, and 12 bases separated the two germline ends. CDR1 is MNHEY and CDR2 is SVGAGI in the germline V gene. The CDR3 loop reads CASGRVMNQPQHF. As DNA, the CDR3 is TGTGCCAGCGGGCGGGTTATGAATCAGCCCCAGCATTTT.

The V and J genes are TRBV2 and TRBJ2-2; TRBD2 matches at 12 bases. Germline assignment: CDR1 SNHLY and CDR2 FYNNEI. There are 14 residues in the CDR3. J lost 8 bases, V lost 6 bases, and 4 bases had no gene match. Here the CDR3 DNA reads TGTGCCAGCAGCTGGACTAGCGGGAAGGGGGAGCTGTTTTTT. Translating it yields CASSWTSGKGELFF.

In the case of this clone: Other DNA sequences from this sample encode an identical CDR3 as well. The genes are TRBV5-1 and TRBJ2-3, with a weak D call TRBD1 (6 bases). Germline CDR1 is SGHRS and CDR2 is YFSETQ. Trimming removed 5 bases from V and 5 bases from J, with 18 bases in between. The CDR3 is 15 amino acids. The CDR3 loop is CASRDRGGAGDTQYF. The CDR3 region has the DNA TGCGCCAGCAGAGACCGTGGGGGCGCCGGAGATACGCAGTATTTT.

The V gene is TRBV4-1, the J gene TRBJ1-2; 9 bases are shared with TRBD1. Unmatched junction bases numbered 11, after V lost 4 bases and J lost 8 bases. The germline V gene has CDR1 MGHRA and CDR2 YSYEKL. This CDR3 spans 15 amino acids. The CDR3 DNA sequence: TGCGCCAGCAGCCCCTATCCCGGACAGGGGAGCGGCTACACCTTC. Translating it yields CASSPYPGQGSGYTF.

The chain uses TRBV9 and TRBJ1-1; maybe TRBD1 (5 bases). The germline V and J ends were trimmed by 0 bases and 6 bases, with 12 bases remaining between them. The length of the CDR3 is 14 residues. Germline values: CDR1 SGDLS, CDR2 YYNGEE. The CDR3 DNA is TGTGCCAGCAGCGTAGACGGGGGGGACCCTGAAGCTTTCTTT. Residues: CASSVDGGDPEAFF.

This sequence joins TRBV28 and TRBJ2-3, with D unresolved. This CDR3 contains 12 residues. Germline CDR1 reads MDHEN; CDR2 reads SYDVKM. The germline V and J ends were trimmed by 3 bases and 3 bases, with 4 bases remaining between them. CDR3 amino acids: CASSLRTDTQYF. DNA of the CDR3: TGTGCCAGCAGTTTGCGTACAGATACGCAGTATTTT.

The chain has TRBV2 and TRBJ2-2; D not resolved. The V end lost 2 bases, the J end lost 1 base, and 5 bases lay between the germline ends. The CDR3 runs to 14 residues. The germline CDR1 and CDR2 sequences are SNHLY and FYNNEI. CDR3 nucleotide sequence: TGTGCCAGCAGTGAACTGTTGAACACCGGGGAGCTGTTTTTT. Translation: CASSELLNTGELFF.

V is TRBV5-1 and J is TRBJ2-2, with 7 bases fitting TRBD1. CDR1 is SGHRS and CDR2 is YFSETQ in the germline V gene. The CDR3 runs to 17 residues. J lost 4 bases, V lost 0 bases, and 9 bases had no gene match. CDR3 region: CASSLAGQVDGTGELFF. The CDR3 DNA is TGCGCCAGCAGCTTGGCCGGACAGGTCGATGGCACCGGGGAGCTGTTTTTT.

The count of this clone is one. The rearrangement uses TRBV28 and TRBJ2-2; possible D gene TRBD1, 6 bases. Germline V gene data show CDR1 as MDHEN and CDR2 as SYDVKM. The CDR3 extends over 14 amino acids. V was cut by 4 bases and J by 0 bases, with 6 bases left in between. Here the CDR3 reads CASSWTANTGELFF. CDR3 coding DNA: TGTGCCAGCAGTTGGACAGCGAACACCGGGGAGCTGTTTTTT. Full variable domain (outside the CDR3, taken from reference TRBV28 and TRBJ2-2): DVKVTQSSRYLVKRTGEKVFLECVQDMDHENMFWYRQDPGLGLRLIYFSYDVKMKEKGDIPEGYSVSREKKERFSLILESASTNQTSMYLCASSWTANTGELFFGEGSRLTVL.

This clone was recorded a few times. The gene calls are TRBV19 and TRBJ1-2, with D tentatively TRBD1 (6 bases). Germline V lookup: CDR1 LNHDA, CDR2 SQIVND (reference sequence). Trimming pared 1 base from V and 6 bases from J, leaving 15 bases between. The CDR3 length is 15 residues. CDR3 bases: TGTGCCAGTAGTATAGTGCTGGACAGACGGAATGGCTACACCTTC. Residues: CASSIVLDRRNGYTF.

The chain recombines TRBV10-2 with TRBJ2-3, with 12 bases identical to TRBD2. Germline V gives CDR1 WSHSY, CDR2 SAAADI. The CDR3 is 14 residues long. With 11 bases clipped from V and 3 bases from J, the junction kept 6 bases outside the gene matches. The chain's CDR3 is CAPPGTSGTDTQYF. DNA for the CDR3: TGCGCCCCCCCCGGGACTAGCGGGACAGATACGCAGTATTTT.

The rearrangement uses TRBV28 and TRBJ2-1; 7 bases match TRBD2. CDR1 MDHEN and CDR2 SYDVKM come from the germline V gene. J gave up 3 bases and V 3 bases, and 5 bases lay outside the gene matches. The CDR3 has 15 amino acids. The CDR3 loop reads CASSFRGVNYNEQFF. The CDR3 bases are TGTGCCAGCAGTTTCCGGGGGGTCAACTACAATGAGCAGTTCTTC.

Written as DNA, the CDR3 is TGTGCCAGCAGTTACAGACTAGCGTGGGTATACGAGCAGTACTTC. This encodes CASSYRLAWVYEQYF. The rearrangement links TRBV28 to TRBJ2-7, with 8 bases that match TRBD2. V was pared by 4 bases and J by 4 bases, with 9 bases of the junction left unmatched. The CDR3 covers 15 residues. Germline loops: CDR1 MDHEN, CDR2 SYDVKM.

V and J are TRBV7-2 and TRBJ1-4, with a possible D match to TRBD1 (6 bases). V lost 5 bases to trimming and J lost 8 bases, with 15 bases between them. The CDR3 is made up of 14 amino acids. Looked up from germline, CDR1 is SGHTA and CDR2 is FQGNSA. Written as DNA, the CDR3 is TGTGCCAGCAGCAGAGCGGGGGGCAGGGAAAAACTGTTTTTT. Translating it yields CASSRAGGREKLFF.

The J gene is TRBJ2-1, the V gene TRBV28; 9 bases are shared with TRBD2. The CDR3 is 14 residues long. CDR1 MDHEN and CDR2 SYDVKM come from the germline V gene. V lost 11 bases and J lost 0; bases outside the gene matches: 5. CDR3 coding DNA: TGTGCCGCGGGGGGGGGACTCTCCTACAATGAGCAGTTCTTC. Encoded protein: CAAGGGLSYNEQFF.